This TCR beta chain was sequenced for a study of blood T cell repertoires in COVID-19. V shed 2 bases and J shed 0 bases, with 15 bases lying between them. The germline gives CDR1 SGHTS, CDR2 YDEGEE. This CDR3 has 17 amino acids. Original processing notes: Amplification with reference gene primers provided the estimates of nucleated cell counts. Profiled with immunoSEQ multiplex PCR; TCRdb holds only in-frame clones, not every one. The D gene and trimming were derived from the DNA, and the V and J assignments and clone size from that table. Of 45,000 to 60,000 clones listed, approximately 86% are singletons. This clone was seen only a few times.

The chain links TRBV5-8 to TRBJ2-1; tentative D call: TRBD2 (5 bases). The receptor was isolated from a man between 60 and 75 years old with active or convalescent COVID-19. Material for sequencing was peripheral blood. The CDR3 DNA reads TGTGCCAGCAGCTTACCCGAGGGTCCCAGCTCCTACAATGAGCAGTTCTTC. Translation gives CASSLPEGPSSYNEQFF.